This entry is about one T cell receptor beta chain. The CDR3 is 11 residues long. V gave up 6 bases and J gave up 3 bases, with 9 bases separating them. The germline V gene encodes CDR1 SQVTM and CDR2 ANQGSEA. The data originate from a study of T cell repertoires in cytomegalovirus infection. As for the study in general: Both CMV infection and a matching HLA type were indicated by public TCR beta signatures.

TCRdb analysed the reads with MiXCR anew, one entry per CDR3 protein. This sample has about 240,000 distinct CDR3 sequences, with about 12% found just once. Sequenced material: PBMCs. The gene calls are TRBV29-1 and TRBJ2-7; D is undetermined. This sequence originates from a human donor in good health (CMV status not recorded). Some clones in this sample may be carry-over from other donors' samples. The CDR3 nucleotides read TGCAGCGTGGCTTTGAGCTACGAGCAGTACTTC. Translated, it gives CSVALSYEQYF.